These 29 T cell receptor beta chains were all obtained from the same sample, sequenced in a study of cytomegalovirus exposure and HLA in healthy donors. The PCR employed 60 Vbeta primers together with 13 Jbeta primers. Using immunoSEQ multiplex PCR, the repertoire was profiled, and TCRdb retains in-frame clones only, with some absent. The sample has about 180,000 clones, 60% to 80% seen once. Sequencing input: PBMCs. The receptor source for this set is a man between 60 and 75 years old in good health and CMV-seronegative.

The table lists this clone with a few counts. The chain carries TRBV7-2 and TRBJ1-2; maybe TRBD1 (5 bases). This CDR3 has 14 residues. V dropped 1 base and J dropped 8 bases, with 14 bases sitting between them. The germline gives CDR1 SGHTA, CDR2 FQGNSA. The CDR3, as DNA: TGTGCCAGCAGCTTAGTTGGCAGGGTAGGGGGCTACACCTTC. Its translation is CASSLVGRVGGYTF.

Only a few counts were recorded for this clone. V is TRBV6-1 and J is TRBJ1-4; D call uncertain. Trimming pared 2 bases from V and 0 bases from J, leaving 7 bases between. The CDR3 contains 15 residues. The germline CDR1 and CDR2 sequences are MNHNS and SASEGT. Here the CDR3 DNA reads TGTGCCAGCAGTGAATATACTGCAACTAATGAAAAACTGTTTTTT. This encodes CASSEYTATNEKLFF.

The chain combines TRBV7-6 with TRBJ1-3; unclear D gene. Germline-derived CDR1 and CDR2 are SGHVS and FNYEAQ. The V end was cut by 4 bases, the J end by 0 bases, with 10 bases between. The length of the CDR3 is 15 residues. DNA of the CDR3: TGTGCCAGCAGCTCGGCGGATAACTCTGGAAACACCATATATTTT. Its protein is CASSSADNSGNTIYF.

There are a few counts of this clone. This sequence joins TRBV6-1 and TRBJ2-7, with a possible D match to TRBD1 (5 bases). The V end lost 8 bases, the J end lost 6 bases, and 17 bases lay between the germline ends. The CDR3 extends over 13 amino acids. CDR1 and CDR2 (germline): MNHNS, SASEGT. The CDR3 loop reads CASQGTLLVEQYF. In DNA, the CDR3 is TGTGCCAGCCAGGGAACCCTCCTAGTCGAGCAGTACTTC.

This clone appeared a single time. The genes are TRBV2 and TRBJ2-5; possible D gene TRBD2, 5 bases. The germline gives CDR1 SNHLY, CDR2 FYNNEI. CDR3 length: 13 residues. V was cut by 7 bases and J by 5 bases, with 14 bases left in between. CDR3 sequence: CASNVASRETQYF. The CDR3 region has the DNA TGTGCCAGCAACGTGGCTAGCAGGGAGACCCAGTACTTC.

V is TRBV5-6 and J is TRBJ1-6; TRBD1 aligns across 8 bases. Germline V gene data show CDR1 as SGHDT and CDR2 as YYEEEE. V dropped 3 bases and J dropped 5; count of bases not matched to a gene: 4. The CDR3 sequence is 15 residues long. CDR3 sequence: CASSSETGDNSPLHF. The CDR3 bases are TGTGCCAGCAGCTCGGAGACAGGGGATAATTCACCCCTCCACTTT.

The V gene is TRBV2, the J gene TRBJ2-1; 11 bases are a match to TRBD2. V lost 6 bases and J lost 6; bases outside the gene matches: 7. The CDR3 length is 15 residues. The germline gives CDR1 SNHLY, CDR2 FYNNEI. The CDR3 coding sequence is TGTGCCAGCAGACTTTATAGCGGGGGGGCCAATGAGCAGTTCTTC. Its protein is CASRLYSGGANEQFF. The full variable domain, completed using reference TRBV2 and TRBJ2-1, is EPEVTQTPSHQVTQMGQEVILRCVPISNHLYFYWYRQILGQKVEFLVSFYNNEISEKSEIFDDQFSVERPDGSNFTLKIRSTKLEDSAMYFCASRLYSGGANEQFFGPGTRLTVL.

The V call is TRBV21-1, the J call TRBJ1-1. TRBV21-1 is flagged as a pseudogene. The length of the CDR3 is 13 residues. This CDR3 reads CASDSRGGTEAFF. The DNA for the CDR3 is TGTGCCAGTGACAGCCGGGGAGGCACTGAAGCTTTCTTT.

The chain uses TRBV6-5 and TRBJ2-7; D is unclear. V lost 6 bases and J 2 bases, leaving 14 bases between the germline ends. This CDR3 is built from 14 residues. CDR1 is MNHEY, CDR2 SVGAGI, per germline. CDR3 DNA: TGTGCCAGCAGAACTAATCTAGTTCCCTACGAGCAGTACTTC. It specifies CASRTNLVPYEQYF.

This rearrangement joins TRBV19 to TRBJ2-7; D perhaps matches TRBD1 (5 bases). Between the trimmed V and J ends, which lost 11 bases and 2 bases, there was a span of 19 bases. Germline CDR1 LNHDA, CDR2 SQIVND (reference sequence). This CDR3 is 14 amino acids long. In DNA, the CDR3 is TGTGCCTGTTCCGGGCAGGGAACCACCTACGAGCAGTACTTC. Amino acids: CACSGQGTTYEQYF.

This chain uses TRBV5-1 with TRBJ1-1, with D maybe TRBD1 (5 bases). Trimming shortened V by 4 bases and J by 3 bases, and 13 bases separated the two germline ends. The length of the CDR3 is 14 residues. The germline gives CDR1 SGHRS, CDR2 YFSETQ. The CDR3 nucleotides are TGCGCCAGCAGCCCCGGGGGGGTATACACTGAAGCTTTCTTT. Protein: CASSPGGVYTEAFF.

The chain joins TRBV5-1 to TRBJ2-1; 7 bases are a match to TRBD1. V shed 4 bases, J shed 6 bases, and the junction held 13 bases outside the gene matches. Germline V gene data show CDR1 as SGHRS and CDR2 as YFSETQ. This CDR3 spans 16 amino acids. Here the CDR3 DNA reads TGCGCCAGCAGCAAGCAGGGGGAATACCGGCTCAATGAGCAGTTCTTC. Its translation is CASSKQGEYRLNEQFF.

The J gene is TRBJ1-5, the V gene TRBV11-3; no clear D gene. Looked up from germline, CDR1 is SGHNT and CDR2 is YENEEA. This CDR3 comprises 14 residues. V was pared by 3 bases and J by 7 bases, with 13 bases between. The chain's CDR3 is CASSFSTRRQPQHF. The CDR3 bases are TGTGCCAGCAGCTTCTCCACGCGGCGGCAGCCCCAGCATTTT.

The V call is TRBV5-4, the J call TRBJ2-1; 10 bases map to TRBD2. The CDR3 length is 18 residues. From germline, CDR1 is SGHNT and CDR2 YYREEE (reference sequence). V lost 0 bases, J lost 0 bases, and 6 bases stayed unmatched. The CDR3, as DNA: TGTGCCAGCAGCTTGGGGCCTAGCGGGGGAAGCTCCTACAATGAGCAGTTCTTC. Translated: CASSLGPSGGSSYNEQFF.

V is TRBV2 and J is TRBJ2-1; the match to TRBD2 covers 13 bases. The V segment lost 2 bases and the J segment 7 bases; nucleotides outside the gene matches: 5. The germline gives CDR1 SNHLY, CDR2 FYNNEI. This CDR3 region has 16 residues. The CDR3 loop is CASSERGLAGRNEQFF. CDR3 bases: TGTGCCAGCAGTGAAAGGGGACTAGCGGGAAGGAATGAGCAGTTCTTC. The full variable domain, with the rest looked up from reference TRBV2 and TRBJ2-1, is EPEVTQTPSHQVTQMGQEVILRCVPISNHLYFYWYRQILGQKVEFLVSFYNNEISEKSEIFDDQFSVERPDGSNFTLKIRSTKLEDSAMYFCASSERGLAGRNEQFFGPGTRLTVL.

This chain connects TRBV6-1 to TRBJ1-5, with D maybe TRBD1 (5 bases). Per germline, CDR1 MNHNS and CDR2 SASEGT. V was trimmed by 2 bases and J by 0 bases, leaving 14 bases between them. The CDR3 covers 17 residues. In DNA form, the CDR3 reads TGTGCCAGCAGTGAAAGGGGCAGGATCTATAGCAATCAGCCCCAGCATTTT. Translation gives CASSERGRIYSNQPQHF.

The chain uses TRBV28 and TRBJ2-7; D is unresolved. The CDR3 length is 12 residues. Germline V gene lookup returns CDR1 MDHEN and CDR2 SYDVKM. The V end was cut by 5 bases, the J end by 8 bases, with 13 bases between. This CDR3 is CASSDRVVKQYF. CDR3 DNA: TGTGCCAGCAGTGACCGGGTGGTAAAGCAGTACTTC. The complete variable domain, with remaining parts taken from reference TRBV28 and TRBJ2-7, reads DVKVTQSSRYLVKRTGEKVFLECVQDMDHENMFWYRQDPGLGLRLIYFSYDVKMKEKGDIPEGYSVSREKKERFSLILESASTNQTSMYLCASSDRVVKQYFGPGTRLTVT.

The rearrangement links TRBV6-1 to TRBJ2-7; 7 bases are shared with TRBD2. CDR3 length: 13 residues. The V segment lost 8 bases and the J segment 0 bases; nucleotides outside the gene matches: 4. Germline CDR1 MNHNS, CDR2 SASEGT. CDR3 sequence: CASFQRGSYEQYF. The DNA for the CDR3 is TGTGCCAGCTTTCAGCGGGGCTCCTACGAGCAGTACTTC.

Turning to this clone: The same CDR3 can be traced to other DNA sequences in this sample. This chain connects TRBV5-1 to TRBJ1-1; no reliable D call. From germline, CDR1 is SGHRS and CDR2 YFSETQ. Trimming shortened V by 4 bases and J by 2 bases, and 9 bases separated the two germline ends. The CDR3 totals 13 residues. This CDR3 is CASSLTVNTEAFF. As DNA, the CDR3 is TGCGCCAGCAGCCTTACAGTAAACACTGAAGCTTTCTTT.

This clone has more than one count but fewer than ten. The chain uses TRBV5-1 and TRBJ2-7; a weak D match, TRBD2 (6 bases). The CDR3 extends over 14 amino acids. V lost 3 bases, J lost 2 bases, and 12 bases lay in between. Germline CDR1 and CDR2: SGHRS and YFSETQ. CDR3 loop: CASSSTRGTYEQYF. Written as DNA, the CDR3 is TGCGCCAGCAGCTCGACGCGGGGTACCTACGAGCAGTACTTC.

The chain carries TRBV20-1 and TRBJ2-7; TRBD1 might be the D (6 bases). This CDR3 has 11 amino acids. CDR1 and CDR2 from the germline V gene are DFQATT and SNEGSKA (reference sequence). Trimming pared 6 bases from V and 7 bases from J, leaving 13 bases between. The CDR3 region is CSARTAPEQYF. DNA of the CDR3: TGCAGTGCCAGGACAGCCCCAGAGCAGTACTTC.

DNA for the CDR3: TGCAGTGCGAGGACAGGAGATGGCTACACCTTC. Protein: CSARTGDGYTF. The chain couples TRBV20-1 to TRBJ1-2; 7 nucleotides match TRBD1. V was pared by 6 bases and J by 6 bases, with 4 bases of the junction left unmatched. The CDR3 length is 11 residues. The germline CDR1 and CDR2 sequences are DFQATT and SNEGSKA (reference sequence).

The chain carries TRBV27 and TRBJ2-1, with 14 bases that match TRBD2. J gave up 4 bases and V 4 bases, and 18 bases lay outside the gene matches. CDR3 length equals 21 residues. Germline loops: CDR1 MNHEY, CDR2 SMNVEV (reference sequence). CDR3 sequence reads: CASSSPLTSGGVKRPYNEQFF. The CDR3 DNA reads TGTGCCAGCAGTTCCCCCTTGACTAGCGGGGGGGTTAAAAGACCGTACAATGAGCAGTTCTTC.

V is TRBV7-8 and J is TRBJ2-7, with D possibly TRBD2 on 5 matching bases. The CDR3 totals 13 residues. V lost 2 bases and J 4 bases, leaving 9 bases between the germline ends. The germline V gene encodes CDR1 SGHVS and CDR2 FQNEAQ. The CDR3 sequence is CASSLIREYEQYF. DNA for the CDR3: TGTGCCAGCAGCTTAATACGGGAATACGAGCAGTACTTC.

The chain has TRBV5-1 and TRBJ1-1; D is possibly TRBD1 (5 bases). Trimming shortened V by 5 bases and J by 5 bases, and 10 bases separated the two germline ends. The germline gives CDR1 SGHRS, CDR2 YFSETQ. The length of the CDR3 is 12 residues. CDR3: CASRMGGTEAFF. The CDR3 region has the DNA TGCGCCAGCAGGATGGGGGGGACTGAAGCTTTCTTT.

The rearrangement uses TRBV9 and TRBJ1-5; TRBD1 is a possible D gene (5 bases). Germline V lookup: CDR1 SGDLS, CDR2 YYNGEE. This CDR3 region has 15 residues. The ends were cut back, 0 bases at V and 5 bases at J, with 12 bases in the middle. This CDR3 reads CASSVAGGVDQPQHF. The CDR3 nucleotides read TGTGCCAGCAGCGTAGCGGGGGGGGTTGATCAGCCCCAGCATTTT.

The rearrangement joins TRBV11-2 to TRBJ2-1, with 9 bases identical to TRBD2. The CDR3 contains 15 residues. Unmatched junction bases numbered 9, after V lost 2 bases and J lost 10 bases. The germline CDR1 and CDR2 sequences are SGHAT and FQNNGV. CDR3 sequence reads: CASSLRLAGTLEQFF. The CDR3 DNA follows: TGTGCCAGCAGCTTACGTCTAGCGGGGACCTTGGAGCAGTTCTTC.

The chain carries TRBV29-1 and TRBJ2-7; 7 nucleotides align to TRBD2. V shed 6 bases, J shed 2 bases, and the junction held 7 bases outside the gene matches. CDR3 length equals 13 residues. CDR1 SQVTM and CDR2 ANQGSEA come from the germline V gene. The CDR3 region has the DNA TGCAGCGTCAAGACTAGCTCGGCCTACGAGCAGTACTTC. It encodes CSVKTSSAYEQYF.

J is TRBJ2-1 and V is TRBV14, with TRBD2 identical over 15 bases. V gave up 1 base and J gave up 5 bases; unmatched junction bases: 6. The CDR3 extends over 18 amino acids. The germline V gene encodes CDR1 SGHDN and CDR2 FVKESK. CDR3 sequence (DNA): TGTGCCAGCAGCCAAGGGGGACTAGCGGGAGGTCTTAACAATGAGCAGTTCTTC. Protein: CASSQGGLAGGLNNEQFF.